This T cell receptor (beta chain) was found in a study of cytomegalovirus exposure and HLA in healthy donors. The PCR used 60 Vbeta and 13 Jbeta primers. In the study's own analysis: A later analysis tallied some 84 million unique TCR beta chains, some 10 million of them shared. This table comes from immunoSEQ multiplex PCR, and its TCRdb copy is limited to in-frame clones, with some not included. V and J calls and clone size are copied from that table; D and trimming were computed from the DNA. Of approximately 70,000 clones listed, roughly 67% were seen once; the top ten hold approximately 7.6%. Whole-study results and caveats: Later analysis identified several of the most significant clusters that appeared linked to common viral pathogens. In a later analysis, TCR beta V- and J-gene trimming showed a link to a missense DCLRE1C variant.

In the case of this clone: Its target is not known.

Trimming removed 4 bases from V and 4 bases from J, with 15 bases in between. CDR1 is LGHNA, CDR2 YSLEER, per germline. The CDR3 has 15 amino acids. The sample taken for sequencing was PBMCs. The receptor's source is a middle-aged man in good health and CMV-seropositive. The chain couples TRBV4-3 to TRBJ2-3, with D possibly TRBD2 on 6 matching bases. The CDR3 sequence: CASSLGGSSADTQYF. CDR3 nucleotides: TGCGCCAGCAGCCTAGGAGGATCTAGCGCAGATACGCAGTATTTT.